Sequencing of this TCR beta chain was carried out in a study of blood T cell repertoires in COVID-19 (dated by TCRdb to 2020 to 2021). For the study in its entirety: Samples from collaborators originated in the United States, Italy and Spain and spanned both the acute and convalescent phases of COVID-19. The prospective study material was composed of cDNA or gDNA derived from T cells, B-cell-depleted T cells, or PBMCs. The repertoires were made available in a free public database intended to serve as a resource for research on the immune response to SARS-CoV-2. Where HLA class I and class II types were available, the types were taken from metadata supplied by the sample provider, not from assay-based typing. The dataset comprised deeply sampled blood TCRbeta repertoires from subjects exposed to, actively infected with, or recovered from COVID-19. Nearly every sample came with metadata listing a de-identified subject ID, COVID-19 status, age in years and sex. Samples were obtained from the ongoing ImmuneRACE study (first 160 participants) and from over 1,000 subjects provided by 6 global collaborators.

Of note for this clone: It lacks a known antigen. No base qualities exist here, and no much larger clone lies one base off it.

Here is what the overall study found, with its caveats: Clinical and demographic metadata were provided uncurated, with the amount varying by source and participant.

V was cut back by 5 bases and J by 7 bases, leaving a gap of 17 bases between them. The CDR3, cysteine through phenylalanine, is 14 amino acids long. Only the CDR3 part of the read is kept: 42 bases, read in frame from the first base. CDR1 is given as SGHTA and CDR2 as FQGNSA, both from the germline V gene. Participants in the prospective study were aged about 18 to 89 years, lived in under 30 United States geographic areas, and enrolled through a virtual design. In the prospective study, participants were assigned to cohorts based on the clinical history participants reported in a screening survey and a study questionnaire. Recovered participants in ImmuneRACE Cohort 3 were defined as having two consecutive negative NP/OP PCR tests, clearance from a healthcare professional, or resolution of symptoms. In the prospective study, whole blood, serum and a nasopharyngeal or oropharyngeal swab were collected from each participant by mobile phlebotomists. Prospective study participants could optionally give additional blood draws and questionnaires over a roughly two-month period. Prospective study blood samples were shipped either frozen or at room temperature before DNA extraction.

The immunoSEQ Assay, a bias-controlled multiplex PCR, was used to amplify TCRbeta CDR3 regions from genomic DNA. The source study handled its data this way. Nucleated cell counts per sample were estimated from amplification of reference gene primers within the assay. To quantify the absolute abundance of each unique TCRbeta CDR3 rearrangement, sequence reads were collapsed and filtered. Productive Simpson clonality was computed per sample as the square root of Simpson's diversity index over productive rearrangements. What TCRdb holds here is the immuneACCESS table cut down to in-frame rearrangements. Part of the clones is not present; checked against another copy, under half of the missing clones reflect an unresolved V gene, and the others are unexplained. For V, J and clone size, that table is used; D and trimming come from the DNA. The sample yields 150,000 to 200,000 clones; 82% were counted once. The ten biggest clones cover approximately 9.9% of the sample.

Recombination joined TRBV7-2 with TRBJ1-2; matching of 5 bases hints at TRBD1 as the D gene. The origin of this receptor is a man aged 50 to 60 who had recovered from COVID-19. The specimen was PBMCs or T cells enriched from blood (not recorded which). The CDR3 protein sequence reads: CASSPTSGDSGYTF. The DNA is TGTGCCAGCAGCCCAACTTCCGGGGACTCTGGCTACACCTTC.